Shown below are 21 T cell receptor beta chains from a single sample sequenced in a study of cytomegalovirus exposure and HLA in healthy donors. The table came from immunoSEQ multiplex PCR; TCRdb's copy has only in-frame clones and leaves some out. The repertoire holds roughly 150,000 clones, with nearly 90% as singletons. Sample: PBMCs. These receptor sequences come from a man aged 18 to 30 in good health and CMV-seropositive.

This chain uses TRBV27 with TRBJ1-2; TRBD1 aligns across 7 bases. V shed 5 bases, J shed 4 bases, and the junction held 4 bases outside the gene matches. This CDR3 is 13 amino acids long. Germline V lookup: CDR1 MNHEY, CDR2 SMNVEV (reference sequence). CDR3 loop: CASSRDRSYGYTF. The CDR3 DNA reads TGTGCCAGCAGTAGGGACAGAAGCTATGGCTACACCTTC.

In DNA, the CDR3 is TGTGCCAGCAGCCCCTTAGCGGGAGCCTACGAGCAGTACTTC. Translated, it gives CASSPLAGAYEQYF. The chain carries TRBV9 and TRBJ2-7; 9 bases are a match to TRBD2. Per the germline V gene, CDR1 is SGDLS and CDR2 is YYNGEE. The CDR3 is 14 amino acids. Trimming cost V 4 bases and J 2 bases; bases outside gene matches: 4.

A word on this clone: The sample has other DNA sequences that encode this CDR3 too. The V and J genes are TRBV4-1 and TRBJ2-7; 10 bases match TRBD2. CDR1 is MGHRA and CDR2 is YSYEKL in the germline V gene. This CDR3 is built from 15 residues. The ends lost 0 bases at V and 3 bases at J; junction bases unmatched: 2. The CDR3 sequence: CASSQDWTSGYEQYF. The DNA for the CDR3 is TGCGCCAGCAGCCAAGATTGGACTAGCGGCTACGAGCAGTACTTC.

The CDR3 is CASMREAGGGAYEQYF. The CDR3 bases are TGCGCCAGCATGAGGGAGGCGGGAGGCGGCGCCTACGAGCAGTACTTC. The rearrangement links TRBV10-1 to TRBJ2-7, with 8 positions matching TRBD2. V was pared by 7 bases and J by 2 bases, with 13 bases of the junction left unmatched. Per the germline V gene, CDR1 is WNHNN and CDR2 is SYGVQD (reference sequence). The CDR3 is 16 amino acids.

The V and J genes are TRBV5-1 and TRBJ1-2; 7 bases align to TRBD1. CDR1 is SGHRS, CDR2 YFSETQ, per germline. Trimming at V came to 3 bases and at J to 5 bases, leaving 7 bases not matched to a gene. The CDR3 is 14 residues long. The CDR3 nucleotides read TGCGCCAGCAGCTATGGGGACAGAACTTATGGCTACACCTTC. Amino acids: CASSYGDRTYGYTF.

This sequence joins TRBV7-9 and TRBJ2-7, with D perhaps matching TRBD1 (6 bases). CDR1 and CDR2 from the germline V gene are SEHNR and FQNEAQ (reference sequence). CDR3 length equals 13 residues. The V end lost 5 bases, the J end lost 3 bases, and 11 bases lay between the germline ends. The CDR3 here is CASSSGQIYEQYF. The DNA of the CDR3 is TGTGCCAGCAGCAGTGGACAGATCTACGAGCAGTACTTC.

The chain combines TRBV5-1 with TRBJ2-1; D remains unclear. The CDR3 extends over 14 amino acids. CDR1 and CDR2 from the germline V gene are SGHRS and YFSETQ. Trimming took 0 bases from V and 0 from J, leaving 4 bases between them. The CDR3 DNA reads TGCGCCAGCAGCTTGGATTACTCCTACAATGAGCAGTTCTTC. Amino acid sequence: CASSLDYSYNEQFF.

The chain combines TRBV7-8 with TRBJ1-5; 9 bases agree with TRBD1. The V and J ends lost 2 bases and 2 bases, in that order; junction bases with no gene match: 4. Germline-derived CDR1 and CDR2 are SGHVS and FQNEAQ. The CDR3 is made up of 16 amino acids. The CDR3 protein is CASSLRRDRGNQPQHF. The CDR3, as DNA: TGTGCCAGCAGCTTAAGGCGGGACAGGGGCAATCAGCCCCAGCATTTT.

This clone was counted a single time. The V call is TRBV29-1, the J call TRBJ1-1; D not resolved. The CDR3 covers 10 residues. Deletions cut 4 bases from V and 8 bases from J, with 8 bases between. The V gene's germline CDR1 is SQVTM and CDR2 ANQGSEA. DNA for the CDR3: TGCAGCGTTGGAGGGTCAGAAGCTTTCTTT. The encoded protein is CSVGGSEAFF.

The chain uses TRBV5-1 and TRBJ2-1; 7 bases match TRBD1. V lost 2 bases and J lost 5; bases outside the gene matches: 4. CDR1 and CDR2 (germline): SGHRS, YFSETQ. The CDR3 has 14 residues. The CDR3: CASSLGTVNNEQFF. CDR3 DNA: TGCGCCAGCAGCTTAGGGACAGTCAACAATGAGCAGTTCTTC.

The rearrangement links TRBV7-8 to TRBJ2-2; 11 positions match TRBD2. CDR3 size: 18 residues. V lost 1 base to trimming and J lost 1 base; unmatched junction nucleotides: 5. CDR1 and CDR2 (germline): SGHVS, FQNEAQ. This CDR3 is CASSLVPGLAVNTGELFF. The CDR3 bases are TGTGCCAGCAGCTTAGTTCCGGGACTAGCGGTGAACACCGGGGAGCTGTTTTTT.

The chain recombines TRBV7-6 with TRBJ2-5, with TRBD1 identical over 7 bases. V shed 4 bases, J shed 1 base, and the junction held 3 bases outside the gene matches. CDR3 size: 14 residues. Germline V CDR1 and CDR2: SGHVS, FNYEAQ. The CDR3 nucleotides are TGTGCCAGCAGCTCCCGGGACAGCCAAGAGACCCAGTACTTC. Protein product: CASSSRDSQETQYF.

V and J are TRBV29-1 and TRBJ1-2; TRBD1 aligns across 9 bases. J lost 7 bases, V lost 7 bases, and 13 bases had no gene match. CDR3 length: 14 amino acids. In germline, CDR1 is SQVTM, CDR2 ANQGSEA. DNA of the CDR3: TGCAGCGATTCGGACAGGGGATTAGTGGGTGGCTACACCTTC. It specifies CSDSDRGLVGGYTF.

This chain links TRBV5-1 with TRBJ1-3, with 10 positions matching TRBD1. The V and J ends lost 2 bases and 0 bases, in that order; junction bases with no gene match: 8. The CDR3 sequence is 18 residues long. Germline V gene sequence: CDR1 SGHRS, CDR2 YFSETQ. This CDR3 reads CASSFGDRGDDSGNTIYF. The CDR3 nucleotides are TGCGCCAGCAGCTTCGGGGACAGGGGCGATGACTCTGGAAACACCATATATTTT.

This clone came up once. The genes are TRBV10-2 and TRBJ2-2, with TRBD2 matching 8 bases. The germline gives CDR1 WSHSY, CDR2 SAAADI. This CDR3 spans 16 amino acids. V shed 5 bases and J 2 bases; nucleotides not matched to a gene: 7. CDR3 region: CASSLPAGVNTGELFF. CDR3 nucleotides: TGCGCCAGCAGTCTCCCAGCGGGAGTAAACACCGGGGAGCTGTTTTTT.

The rearrangement links TRBV2 to TRBJ1-1; TRBD1 aligns across 7 bases. There are 14 residues in the CDR3. V gave up 5 bases and J gave up 4 bases; unmatched junction bases: 7. CDR1 and CDR2 (germline): SNHLY, FYNNEI. The CDR3 loop is CASSLRSGGTEAFF. CDR3 DNA: TGTGCCAGCAGTCTTCGTTCAGGGGGCACTGAAGCTTTCTTT.

The rearrangement joins TRBV28 to TRBJ2-7, with D possibly being TRBD2 (6 bases). Germline loops: CDR1 MDHEN, CDR2 SYDVKM. Deletions cut 3 bases from V and 12 bases from J, with 15 bases between. The CDR3 is 12 residues long. CDR3 in DNA: TGTGCCAGCAGTTTTTACGGAGGGCCTTGGTACTTC. This gives the protein CASSFYGGPWYF.

The chain carries TRBV5-8 and TRBJ2-2, with TRBD2 as a possible D gene (6 bases). This CDR3 spans 16 amino acids. The V end lost 0 bases, the J end lost 2 bases, and 11 bases lay between the germline ends. The germline CDR1 and CDR2 sequences are SGHTS and YDEGEE. The CDR3 is CASSLVFGTNTGELFF. The CDR3 bases are TGTGCCAGCAGCTTGGTGTTTGGGACTAACACCGGGGAGCTGTTTTTT.

This sequence joins TRBV11-3 and TRBJ2-7; tentative D call: TRBD2 (5 bases). The CDR3 totals 15 residues. V lost 5 bases and J 3 bases, leaving 17 bases between the germline ends. CDR1 and CDR2 (germline): SGHNT, YENEEA. CDR3 protein: CASSTRPTNYYEQYF. The DNA for the CDR3 is TGTGCCAGCAGCACACGACCGACTAATTACTACGAGCAGTACTTC.

This clone was counted once. The CDR3 nucleotides read TGTGCCAGCAGTTTATACGGGACTAGCGAGTCCTACGAGCAGTACTTC. Translating it yields CASSLYGTSESYEQYF. The genes are TRBV28 and TRBJ2-7, with 10 bases aligning to TRBD2. Trimming removed 1 base from V and 1 base from J; junction bases left unmatched: 4. Germline V gene sequence: CDR1 MDHEN, CDR2 SYDVKM. The CDR3 runs 16 residues.

J is TRBJ1-2 and V is TRBV7-9; 7 nucleotides match TRBD1. The CDR3 is made up of 16 amino acids. With V trimmed by 5 bases and J by 2 bases, 11 bases remained unmatched. Germline loops: CDR1 SEHNR, CDR2 FQNEAQ (reference sequence). In DNA form, the CDR3 reads TGTGCCAGCAGCCTAATAAGACAGGGCCTGAACTATGGCTACACCTTC. Protein: CASSLIRQGLNYGYTF.